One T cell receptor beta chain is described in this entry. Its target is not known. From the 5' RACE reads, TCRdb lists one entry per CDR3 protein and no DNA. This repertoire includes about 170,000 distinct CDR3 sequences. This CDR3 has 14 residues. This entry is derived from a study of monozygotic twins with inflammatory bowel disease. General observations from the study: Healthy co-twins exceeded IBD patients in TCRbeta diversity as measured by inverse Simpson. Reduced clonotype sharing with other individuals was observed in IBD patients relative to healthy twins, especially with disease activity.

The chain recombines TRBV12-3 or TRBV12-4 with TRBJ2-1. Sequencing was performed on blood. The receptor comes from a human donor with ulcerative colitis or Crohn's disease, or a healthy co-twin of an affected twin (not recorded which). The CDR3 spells CASGYRSAYNEQFF.